The following is a TCR beta chain sequence with its context. Its antigen is not identified. The data were taken from a study of CD8 T cells in Susac syndrome. Regarding the study as a whole: The study conceded that relatively few individuals underwent its TCR sequencing and HLA analysis.

Random-hexamer reverse transcription was applied to about 0.45 to 1 ug RNA. TCRdb re-derived calls from the immunoSEQ multiplex PCR reads in MiXCR, one entry per CDR3 protein. The data contain approximately 260,000 distinct CDR3 sequences, 90% to 96% of them singletons. Germline lookup yields CDR1 LGHDT and CDR2 YNNKEL (reference sequence). Trimming stripped 4 bases from V and 0 bases from J, with 13 bases between. The CDR3 sequence is 16 residues long. V and J are TRBV3-1 and TRBJ1-5; D perhaps matches TRBD1 (6 bases). This sequence originates from a human donor with Susac syndrome. The sequenced sample was CD4+ T cells from PBMCs. The CDR3 is CASSPGGGYSNQPQHF. CDR3 DNA sequence: TGTGCCAGCAGCCCTGGAGGGGGATATAGCAATCAGCCCCAGCATTTT. The whole variable domain, remainder taken from reference TRBV3-1 and TRBJ1-5, is DTAVSQTPKYLVTQMGNDKSIKCEQNLGHDTMYWYKQDSKKFLKIMFSYNNKELIINETVPNRFSPKSPDKAHLNLHINSLELGDSAVYFCASSPGGGYSNQPQHFGDGTRLSIL.